Presented here are 2 T cell receptor beta chains from one specimen sequenced in a study of T cells after yellow fever vaccination. Using its own MiXCR run on the 5' RACE reads, TCRdb lists one record per CDR3 protein. The sample lists some 500,000 distinct CDR3 sequences, 13% seen once, with over 11% in the top ten. The sequenced sample was PBMCs, obtained on the day of the yellow fever booster vaccination. The receptors originated from a man aged 30-40 years who received the YFV17D yellow fever vaccine.

The J gene is TRBJ2-3, the V gene TRBV9, with unresolved D. Deletions cut 0 bases from V and 2 bases from J, with 7 bases between. The CDR3 is 14 amino acids. Germline CDR1 SGDLS, CDR2 YYNGEE. The CDR3 nucleotides are TGTGCCAGCAGCGTAGCTCAGCACACAGATACGCAGTATTTT. As protein: CASSVAQHTDTQYF.

This clonotype was picked up a small number of times. Here the CDR3 reads CASSLNGINLETGVPNTGELFF. The CDR3 DNA is TGCGCCAGCAGCTTGAATGGGATAAACCTCGAAACAGGGGTCCCGAACACCGGGGAGCTGTTTTTT. The chain recombines TRBV5-1 with TRBJ2-2, with TRBD1 matching 7 bases. This CDR3 contains 22 residues. The germline gives CDR1 SGHRS, CDR2 YFSETQ. J lost 0 bases, V lost 1 base, and 21 bases had no gene match.